Presented here are 28 T cell receptor beta chains from one specimen sequenced in a study of metastatic and nonmetastatic thyroid tumors. TCRdb reanalyzed the PCR reads via MiXCR. The sample carries about 70,000 clones, more than 15% recorded once. Every patient underwent thyroid surgery untreated. The sample taken for sequencing was blood. These TCRs come from a female donor with papillary thyroid cancer or a benign thyroid nodule (not recorded which). Some clones in this sample may be carry-over from other donors' samples.

In this sample, this clone turned up many times. The chain has TRBV5-5 and TRBJ1-1; D is undetermined. Germline V lookup: CDR1 SGHKS, CDR2 YYEKEE (reference sequence). Trimming took 1 base from V and 3 from J, leaving 10 bases between them. This CDR3 has 14 amino acids. CDR3 in DNA: TGTGCCAGCAGCTTGAGGTTTACGGACACTGAAGCTTTCTTT. This sequence encodes CASSLRFTDTEAFF.

The sample holds many counts of this clone. The chain employs TRBV5-1 and TRBJ2-4; tentatively, D is TRBD2 (6 bases). Trimming left V 0 bases short and J 0 bases short, with 10 bases between. This CDR3 is 16 amino acids long. Germline CDR1 reads SGHRS; CDR2 reads YFSETQ. CDR3 amino acids: CASSLGSGIAKNIQYF. CDR3 nucleotides: TGCGCCAGCAGCTTGGGTAGCGGTATAGCCAAAAACATTCAGTACTTC.

This clone was observed many times. The chain uses TRBV6-2 or TRBV6-3 and TRBJ2-1; 12 bases align to TRBD1. The V segment lost 7 bases and the J segment 4 bases; nucleotides outside the gene matches: 17. The germline V gene has CDR1 MNHEY and CDR2 SVGEGT. The CDR3 loop spans 19 amino acids. The CDR3 spells CASTREGTGGSSLYNEQFF. The CDR3 nucleotides are TGTGCCAGCACAAGAGAGGGGACAGGGGGCTCCTCTCTATACAATGAGCAGTTCTTC.

In its sample, this clone was seen many times. The J gene is TRBJ2-3, the V gene TRBV7-8; D is unresolved. Trimming left V 1 base short and J 4 bases short, with 9 bases between. This CDR3 has 14 amino acids. Germline CDR1 SGHVS, CDR2 FQNEAQ. CDR3 DNA: TGTGCCAGCAGCTTAGGTGGCGGAGCAGATACGCAGTATTTT. Amino acid sequence: CASSLGGGADTQYF.

The chain recombines TRBV19 with TRBJ1-2; D gene ambiguous. V was pared by 4 bases and J by 5 bases, with 8 bases between. The CDR3 covers 12 residues. Per germline, CDR1 LNHDA and CDR2 SQIVND (reference sequence). In DNA, the CDR3 is TGTGCCAGTAGTACGGTTTTTTATGGCTACACCTTC. It encodes CASSTVFYGYTF.

By sample share, this clone is medium-sized. The chain recombines TRBV3-1 with TRBJ1-2, with D perhaps TRBD1 (5 bases). Trimming shortened V by 4 bases and J by 8 bases, and 17 bases separated the two germline ends. The germline CDR1 and CDR2 sequences are LGHDT and YNNKEL (reference sequence). This CDR3 contains 14 residues. The CDR3 DNA reads as TGTGCCAGCAGCCCCAGGGACCAAGCGGGAGGCTACACCTTC. Residues: CASSPRDQAGGYTF.

This clone was counted at least ten times. CDR3 protein: CASSLGWQGVYEQYF. CDR3 sequence (DNA): TGTGCCAGCAGCTTAGGTTGGCAGGGCGTCTACGAGCAGTACTTC. This sequence joins TRBV11-2 and TRBJ2-7, with D maybe TRBD1 (5 bases). The ends were cut back, 1 base at V and 3 bases at J, with 13 bases in the middle. The germline V gene has CDR1 SGHAT and CDR2 FQNNGV. This CDR3 contains 15 residues.

This clone came up many times. The chain couples TRBV18 to TRBJ2-2, with D unclear. Trimming removed 2 bases from V and 0 bases from J, with 4 bases in between. The CDR3 runs to 14 residues. Germline CDR1 and CDR2: KGHSH and LQKENI. The CDR3 sequence: CASSPYTNTGELFF. In nucleotides, the CDR3 is TGTGCCAGCTCACCATATACGAACACCGGGGAGCTGTTTTTT.

In its sample, this clone was seen many times. The junction shows a germline mismatch at one end, possibly a read error. The V gene is TRBV3-1, the J gene TRBJ2-1; weak D call: TRBD2 (6 bases). Germline-derived CDR1 and CDR2 are LGHDT and YNNKEL (reference sequence). The CDR3 consists of 12 residues. CDR3 sequence (DNA): TGTGCCAGCAGCCAAGCGGGAGATCCCGGGGTCTTC. Encoded protein: CASSQAGDPGVF.

At least ten counts were recorded for this clone. V usage is TRBV12-3 or TRBV12-4 and J usage is TRBJ1-1, with D possibly being TRBD1 (6 bases). Trimming left V 6 bases short and J 4 bases short, with 15 bases between. This CDR3 region has 14 residues. The CDR3 sequence is CASRIQGDSTEAFF. The CDR3 bases are TGTGCCAGCAGAATACAGGGAGACAGCACTGAAGCTTTCTTT.

The gene calls are TRBV4-1 and TRBJ2-7; TRBD1 matches at 7 bases. This CDR3 region has 16 residues. V lost 2 bases to trimming and J lost 4 bases; unmatched junction nucleotides: 11. CDR1 is MGHRA, CDR2 YSYEKL, per germline. This CDR3 is CASSQLSWGQPYEQYF. The DNA for the CDR3 is TGCGCCAGCAGCCAATTGAGCTGGGGACAGCCATACGAGCAGTACTTC.

This chain links TRBV28 with TRBJ1-5, with no clear D. The CDR3 runs 12 residues. With 7 bases removed from V and 7 bases from J, the gap between germline ends came to 11 bases. Germline CDR1 MDHEN, CDR2 SYDVKM. The CDR3 DNA sequence: TGTGCCAGCACCCCTCCGGGGCAGCCCCAGCATTTT. This encodes CASTPPGQPQHF.

This clone was seen many times. A much larger clone is a single base away; this may be a read error. The conserved closing phenylalanine or tryptophan is absent in this CDR3, likely reflecting a read error. The V call is TRBV29-1, the J call TRBJ1-2; 7 bases are a match to TRBD1. Trimming took 4 bases from V and 4 from J; bases not matched to a gene: 3. The CDR3 is 12 amino acids. Germline V gene data show CDR1 as SQVTM and CDR2 as ANQGSEA. The CDR3 region has the DNA TGCAGCGTTGGACAGGGAGGCTATGGCTACACCCTC. It specifies CSVGQGGYGYTL.

This clone was counted ten times or more. This chain links TRBV11-3 with TRBJ2-7, with 7 bases that match TRBD1. The CDR3 length is 13 residues. V lost 5 bases, J lost 0 bases, and 1 base stayed unmatched. Germline-derived CDR1 and CDR2 are SGHNT and YENEEA. The CDR3 DNA reads as TGTGCCAGCAGCGGGGACAGCTCCTACGAGCAGTACTTC. Translated: CASSGDSSYEQYF.

The chain carries TRBV2 and TRBJ1-5; perhaps TRBD1 as D (5 bases). Trimming stripped 0 bases from V and 0 bases from J, with 9 bases between. The V gene's germline CDR1 is SNHLY and CDR2 FYNNEI. The CDR3 sequence is 16 residues long. CDR3 residues: CASSEAGGDSNQPQHF. The CDR3 DNA is TGTGCCAGCAGTGAAGCTGGAGGGGATAGCAATCAGCCCCAGCATTTT.

There are many counts of this clone. The V gene is TRBV2, the J gene TRBJ2-3; 7 nucleotides line up with TRBD2. This CDR3 region has 13 residues. The germline V gene encodes CDR1 SNHLY and CDR2 FYNNEI. V lost 5 bases to trimming and J lost 1 base; unmatched junction nucleotides: 0. CDR3 amino acids: CASSLAGTDTQYF. CDR3 DNA sequence: TGTGCCAGCAGTCTAGCGGGCACAGATACGCAGTATTTT.

The chain is built from TRBV5-5 and TRBJ1-1; possible D gene TRBD1, 5 bases. The CDR3 totals 14 residues. From germline, CDR1 is SGHKS and CDR2 YYEKEE (reference sequence). Trimming took off 6 bases at V and 1 base at J, with 13 bases between the two ends. CDR3 protein: CASTRMGENTEAFF. CDR3 in DNA: TGTGCCAGCACCCGGATGGGGGAGAACACTGAAGCTTTCTTT.

For this clone: One end of the junction is discordant with germline, which a read error may explain. J is TRBJ1-4 and V is TRBV3-1; 7 bases map to TRBD1. The CDR3 has 16 amino acids. Germline V gene data show CDR1 as LGHDT and CDR2 as YNNKEL (reference sequence). CDR3 sequence: CASSQFPGGISERLFF. The CDR3 DNA reads TGTGCCAGCAGCCAGTTCCCAGGGGGGATCAGTGAAAGACTGTTTTTT.

The CDR3 DNA sequence: TGTGCCAGCAGCTTAGCGGGTAGTACCCACGAGCAGTACTTC. This encodes CASSLAGSTHEQYF. The V gene is TRBV7-2, the J gene TRBJ2-7; D is unclear. With 0 bases removed from V and 5 bases from J, the gap between germline ends came to 11 bases. Germline values: CDR1 SGHTA, CDR2 FQGNSA. The CDR3 loop spans 14 amino acids.

This clone was counted many times. The CDR3 nucleotides read TGTGCCAGCAGATATTGGGGGACAGGGGACAATGAGCAGTTCTTC. Its translation: CASRYWGTGDNEQFF. V usage is TRBV28 and J usage is TRBJ2-1; 10 nucleotides match TRBD1. CDR1 and CDR2 from the germline V gene are MDHEN and SYDVKM. CDR3 length equals 15 residues. V shed 6 bases, J shed 5 bases, and the junction held 7 bases outside the gene matches. The complete variable domain, with remaining parts taken from reference TRBV28 and TRBJ2-1, reads DVKVTQSSRYLVKRTGEKVFLECVQDMDHENMFWYRQDPGLGLRLIYFSYDVKMKEKGDIPEGYSVSREKKERFSLILESASTNQTSMYLCASRYWGTGDNEQFFGPGTRLTVL.

This clone was counted only a few times. The chain has TRBV5-6 and TRBJ2-3, with D possibly matching TRBD2 (7 bases). V was trimmed by 1 base and J by 3 bases, leaving 12 bases between them. Per the germline V gene, CDR1 is SGHDT and CDR2 is YYEEEE. The CDR3 has 15 amino acids. The CDR3 loop reads CASSLLGGRTDTQYF. The CDR3, as DNA: TGTGCCAGCAGCTTGTTGGGGGGGCGTACAGATACGCAGTATTTT.

This sequence joins TRBV5-1 and TRBJ1-3; TRBD1 matches at 9 bases. V lost 4 bases and J lost 7; bases outside the gene matches: 6. Germline assignment: CDR1 SGHRS and CDR2 YFSETQ. This CDR3 region has 14 residues. The CDR3 DNA reads TGCGCCAGCAGCATACAGACAGGGGGGAACACCATATATTTT. Residues: CASSIQTGGNTIYF.

This clone was detected many times. The CDR3, as DNA: TGTGCCAGCATGGGGGGGCGCGGCTCTGGGGCCAACGTCCTGACTTTC. This gives the protein CASMGGRGSGANVLTF. The chain recombines TRBV28 with TRBJ2-6; TRBD2 is a possible D gene (7 bases). Germline loops: CDR1 MDHEN, CDR2 SYDVKM. With 7 bases removed from V and 0 bases from J, the gap between germline ends came to 13 bases. The length of the CDR3 is 16 residues.

This clone was seen at least ten times. This chain joins TRBV7-8 and TRBJ1-4; D is undetermined. This CDR3 is built from 14 residues. CDR1 is SGHVS and CDR2 is FQNEAQ in the germline V gene. V shed 5 bases and J shed 0 bases, with 7 bases lying between them. CDR3 protein: CASSQPSTNEKLFF. In nucleotides, the CDR3 is TGTGCCAGCAGCCAGCCGTCAACTAATGAAAAACTGTTTTTT.

The sample holds many counts of this clone. The V gene is TRBV12-3 or TRBV12-4, the J gene TRBJ1-2; 9 nucleotides line up with TRBD1. CDR3 length equals 13 residues. V dropped 6 bases and J dropped 2; count of bases not matched to a gene: 1. CDR3 nucleotides: TGTGCCAGCAGGGGACAGGGAAACTATGGCTACACCTTC. This codes for CASRGQGNYGYTF.

On this clone itself: Mismatch with germline at one junction end may stem from a read error. The chain links TRBV7-7 to TRBJ2-3; D may be TRBD2 (5 bases). This CDR3 contains 16 residues. Germline V gives CDR1 SSHAT, CDR2 FNYEAQ (reference sequence). This CDR3 reads CASSLALGSSTDTQYF. The CDR3 bases are TGTGCTAGCAGCTTAGCGCTTGGGTCTAGTACAGATACGCAGTATTTT.

This clone was counted ten times or more. This chain uses TRBV6-4 with TRBJ2-2; D is possibly TRBD2 (6 bases). CDR1 is MRHNA, CDR2 SNTAGT, per germline. There are 15 residues in the CDR3. The V end was cut by 3 bases, the J end by 4 bases, with 12 bases between. Written as DNA, the CDR3 is TGTGCCAGCAGTGAAGGAGCGGGTGTCACCGGGGAGCTGTTTTTT. It specifies CASSEGAGVTGELFF.

This clone appeared many times. This chain connects TRBV3-1 to TRBJ1-1, with D hard to call. CDR1 is LGHDT and CDR2 is YNNKEL in the germline V gene (reference sequence). The CDR3 sequence is 14 residues long. V was trimmed by 1 base and J by 3 bases, leaving 9 bases between them. The CDR3 nucleotides read TGTGCCAGCAGCCAAGGATTAAGGGACACTGAAGCTTTCTTT. It encodes CASSQGLRDTEAFF. Looking up the rest from reference TRBV3-1 and TRBJ1-1 gives the full variable domain: DTAVSQTPKYLVTQMGNDKSIKCEQNLGHDTMYWYKQDSKKFLKIMFSYNNKELIINETVPNRFSPKSPDKAHLNLHINSLELGDSAVYFCASSQGLRDTEAFFGQGTRLTVV.